This T cell receptor (beta chain) was sequenced for a study of graft-versus-host responses after intestinal transplantation. Study-level information: Anti-thymocyte globulin induction was given to all recipients, followed by tacrolimus and steroids for 2 to 3 years.

Generated by immunoSEQ multiplex PCR, the TCRdb table keeps only in-frame clones and is missing some. Seen here are about 11,000 clones, 31% observed once, and the top ten hold 1.5% to 2%. Study results and limitations: GvH clones were identified in recipient marrow, with some first appearing in ileum or blood.

The CDR3 is 13 amino acids. V lost 0 bases to trimming and J lost 1 base, with 4 bases between them. The germline gives CDR1 SGDLS, CDR2 YYNGEE. The chain couples TRBV9 to TRBJ1-1; D not certain. Sequencing was performed on alloreactive CD4+ T cells from a mixed lymphocyte reaction culture, taken before transplantation. Subset reported: CFSE-low proliferating T cells sorted from approximately six-day pre-transplant mixed lymphocyte reaction (GvH or HvG direction). The sequence came from a human patient who was an organ donor for intestinal transplantation. CDR3 nucleotide sequence: TGTGCCAGCAGCGTAGGCAGGAACACTGAAGCTTTCTTT. Translation: CASSVGRNTEAFF.